This is a list of T cell receptor beta chains from one sample in a study of T cell responses to AZD1222 COVID-19 vaccine. Data came from immunoSEQ multiplex PCR; TCRdb stores just in-frame clones and leaves some out. The sample lists approximately 130,000 clones, roughly 86% occurring once. The input for sequencing was peripheral blood, taken 28 days after the second AZD1222 dose. These receptors were collected from an adult who received the AZD1222 COVID-19 vaccine. Each CDR3 is given with its conserved first and last residue. D genes are given only for firm matches. Some rows mark clone size as missing; the rest say once, few, many or name a class of expanded clone.

d_call j_call v_call clone_size cdr3_nt cdr3_aa
. TRBJ1-1 TRBV28 . TGTGCCAGCAGAACTGGACAGTTGAACACTGAAGCTTTCTTT CASRTGQLNTEAFF
. TRBJ1-5 TRBV3-1/TRBV3-2 . TGTGCCAGCAGCCAAGATACCAATCAGCCCCAGCATTTT CASSQDTNQPQHF
. TRBJ2-7 TRBV5-1 . TGCGCCAGCAGCTTTGGTGGGTCTTTGGGCGAGCAGTACTTC CASSFGGSLGEQYF
. TRBJ1-2 TRBV4-3 . TGCGCCAGCAGCCAAGGAAGGGAGGTCGTACCGTATGGCTACACCTTC CASSQGREVVPYGYTF
. TRBJ2-7 TRBV20-1 . TGCAGTGCTAGTCAGAGGAGGGCCGAGCAGTACTTC CSASQRRAEQYF
. TRBJ2-5 TRBV6-2/TRBV6-3 . TGTGCCAGCAGTTATCCAGGGGGGGGGACCCAGTACTTC CASSYPGGGTQYF
. TRBJ1-4 TRBV10-1 . TGCGCCAGCAGTTACACCCAACAGGTTGCAACTAATGAAAAACTGTTTTTT CASSYTQQVATNEKLFF
. TRBJ2-7 TRBV6-5 . TGTGCCAGCACCAGAAGGGAGTACGAGCAGTACTTC CASTRREYEQYF
. TRBJ2-1 TRBV9 . TGTGCCAGCAGCGTACTCCCACAGGGTAGAAGTGAGCAGTTCTTC CASSVLPQGRSEQFF
TRBD1 TRBJ1-1 TRBV7-9 once TGTGCCAGCAGCTTAGGGTCAGGGGGCCCGAACACTGAAGCTTTCTTT CASSLGSGGPNTEAFF
. TRBJ1-6 TRBV7-7 . TGTGCTAGCAGCTTAGTTCACAGGGTAAATTCACCCCTCCACTTT CASSLVHRVNSPLHF
. TRBJ1-5 TRBV6-5 . TGTGCCAGCAGTTACTCTGGGCGCCGAAGCAATCAGCCCCAGCATTTT CASSYSGRRSNQPQHF
. TRBJ1-5 TRBV11-2 few TGTGCCAGCAGCTTAGTCGCGGCAGATCATAGCAATCAGCCCCAGCATTTT CASSLVAADHSNQPQHF
TRBD2 TRBJ2-1 TRBV27 . TGTGCCAGCAGTTGGGCTAGCGGGAAAGAGCAGTTCTTC CASSWASGKEQFF
TRBD2 TRBJ2-1 TRBV2 . TGTGCCAGCAGTGAAGAGCTAGCGGGGGGAATATACAATGAGCAGTTCTTC CASSEELAGGIYNEQFF
. TRBJ1-2 TRBV7-9 . TGTGCCAGCAGCTTAGCGGACGCCGGCTATGGCTACACCTCCTTC CASSLADAGYGYTSF
TRBD1 TRBJ2-1 TRBV10-3 . TGTGCCATCGTTGGGACAGGGCGGAATGAGCAGTTCTTC CAIVGTGRNEQFF
. TRBJ2-7 TRBV6-4 few TGTGCCTACGACGTGGGGCGGGTTTACGAGCAGTACTTC CAYDVGRVYEQYF
. TRBJ2-7 TRBV28 . TGTGCCAGCAGTTTATCGGGGGCAGCCTACGAGCAGTACTTC CASSLSGAAYEQYF
TRBD1 TRBJ1-1 TRBV5-6 . TGTGCCAGCAGCTTGTTGGACAGGCGAAGGTCTACTGAAGCTTTCTTT CASSLLDRRRSTEAFF
TRBD1 TRBJ1-4 TRBV28 . TGTGCCAGCAGCCGGACAGGGGTCGGTGAAAAACTGTTTTTT CASSRTGVGEKLFF
. TRBJ1-2 TRBV6-5 . TGTGCCAGCAGCGGGCCAGGGGCAGGGAGCGGCTACACCTTC CASSGPGAGSGYTF
TRBD1 TRBJ1-1 TRBV7-2 . TGTGCCAGCAGCCCCATTACAGGGGGCACTGAAGCTTTCTTT CASSPITGGTEAFF
. TRBJ2-3 TRBV30 . TGTGCCTGGAGTTCCAGGGGGGCAGATACGCAGTATTTT CAWSSRGADTQYF
. TRBJ1-6 TRBV6-2/TRBV6-3 . TGTGCCAGCAGCCCGCGGGGCAGGGGCAATTCACCCCTCCACTTT CASSPRGRGNSPLHF
TRBD2 TRBJ2-2 TRBV9 . TGTGCCAGCAGCCCCCACTCTAGCGGGGGTGGCACCGGGGAGCTGTTTTTT CASSPHSSGGGTGELFF
. TRBJ1-5 TRBV5-1 . TGCGCCAGCAGCCCGTGGGGGGGGACGGGTCAGCCCCAGCATTTT CASSPWGGTGQPQHF
. TRBJ1-3 TRBV6-5 . TGTGCCAGCAGCCGGACGGTTAGCTCTGGAAACACCATATATTTT CASSRTVSSGNTIYF
. TRBJ2-3 TRBV20-1 . TGCAGTGCCCCTCACACAGATACGCAGTATTTT CSAPHTDTQYF
. TRBJ1-4 TRBV5-1 . TGCGCCAGCAGCTTGGTCCCCAGGGAGAATGAAAAACTGTTTTTT CASSLVPRENEKLFF
TRBD1 TRBJ1-2 TRBV7-6 . TGTGCCAGCAGCTCAACAGGGGTCTATGGCTACACCTTC CASSSTGVYGYTF
TRBD1 TRBJ2-6 TRBV6-4 . TGTGCCAGCAGTGAAGGACAGGCTGGGGCCAACGTCCTGACTTTC CASSEGQAGANVLTF
. TRBJ1-6 TRBV5-4 . TGTGCCAGCAGCTCCCTCGGATACGCCAATTCACCCCTCCACTTT CASSSLGYANSPLHF
TRBD2 TRBJ2-3 TRBV28 . TGTGCCAGCAGGACGAGGCTAGCGGGCGCGGGGACAGATACGCAGTATTTT CASRTRLAGAGTDTQYF
TRBD1 TRBJ1-5 TRBV7-3 . TGTGCCAGCAGCTCTCAGGGGGGGAATCAGCCCCAGCATTTT CASSSQGGNQPQHF
. TRBJ2-5 TRBV5-1 . TGCGCCAGCAGCTTGGGGAGCAGGTCCGGGCAAGAGACCCAGTACTTC CASSLGSRSGQETQYF
. TRBJ1-3 TRBV7-9 . TGTGCCAGCAGCATTGACAGGTACACTGGAAACACCATATATTTT CASSIDRYTGNTIYF
. TRBJ2-2 TRBV5-6 few TGTGCCAGCAGCTTTGGAAGGGGGTACACCGGGGAGCTGTTTTTT CASSFGRGYTGELFF
. TRBJ2-7 TRBV9 . TGTGCCAGCAGCGTAGATGGGGCCACCTACGAGCAGTACTTC CASSVDGATYEQYF
. TRBJ1-4 TRBV2 . TGTGCCAGCAGGGAGGGACTGGCAACTAATGAAAAACTGTTTTTT CASREGLATNEKLFF